This is a list of T cell receptor beta chains from one sample in a study of post-analysis software for immune sequencing data. TCRdb re-called the PCR reads with MiXCR, one entry per CDR3 protein. The repertoire consists of 450,000 to 700,000 distinct CDR3 sequences, with roughly 45% occurring once and the leading ten covering about 1.5%. Sequencing was performed on blood. The receptors stem from a girl aged 5-17 years with multiple sclerosis. Both conserved end residues are part of each CDR3. The D gene is left open where the match is weak. The size field is filled for only some rows; it gives once, few, many or a size class.

many | TRBJ2-1 | TRBD2 | TRBV7-2 | CASSPGTRGEQFF | TGTGCCAGCAGCCCCGGGACTAGAGGTGAGCAGTTCTTC
. | TRBJ2-7 | . | TRBV29-1 | CSVEENERGGRPYEQYF | TGCAGCGTTGAAGAAAATGAGAGGGGGGGCAGGCCCTACGAGCAGTACTTC
. | TRBJ1-3 | . | TRBV5-5 | CASSMTGNTIYF | TGTGCCAGCAGCATGACTGGAAACACCATATATTTT
. | TRBJ2-5 | TRBD1 | TRBV6-6 | CASRPPSGTGAQTQYF | TGTGCCAGCAGACCTCCCAGCGGGACAGGGGCACAGACCCAGTACTTC
. | TRBJ2-3 | . | TRBV12-3/TRBV12-4 | CASSRRGQDTQYF | TGTGCCAGCAGTCGGCGGGGGCAAGATACGCAGTATTTT
. | TRBJ2-1 | . | TRBV12-3/TRBV12-4 | CASRLQYNEQFF | TGTGCCAGCAGGCTTCAATACAATGAGCAGTTCTTC
. | TRBJ2-1 | TRBD2 | TRBV12-3/TRBV12-4 | CASSLRLAGREEQFF | TGTGCCAGCAGTCTAAGACTAGCGGGGAGGGAGGAGCAGTTCTTC
. | TRBJ1-1 | . | TRBV7-8 | CASTGGPMNTEAFF | TGTGCCAGCACCGGTGGGCCCATGAACACTGAAGCTTTCTTT
. | TRBJ1-5 | . | TRBV6-1 | CASSSAGPHQPQHF | TGTGCCAGCAGTTCGGCGGGACCCCATCAGCCCCAGCATTTT
. | TRBJ2-7 | . | TRBV27 | CASSLGIPPYEQYF | TGTGCCAGCAGTTTAGGGATCCCCCCCTACGAGCAGTACTTC
few | TRBJ2-3 | . | TRBV5-6 | CASSPPAAGTQYF | TGTGCCAGCAGCCCCCCTGCGGCCGGGACGCAGTATTTT
. | TRBJ2-5 | TRBD1 | TRBV5-1 | CASSLRGQPIKYF | TGCGCCAGCAGCTTGAGGGGACAGCCTATTAAGTACTTC
few | TRBJ2-5 | . | TRBV7-9 | CASSLQPQETQYF | TGTGCCAGCAGCTTACAGCCCCAAGAGACCCAGTACTTC
. | TRBJ2-7 | . | TRBV5-1 | CASSLNIFYEQYF | TGCGCCAGCAGCTTGAACATTTTCTACGAGCAGTACTTC
. | TRBJ2-3 | TRBD2 | TRBV5-1 | CASSLAVTSGGTDTQYF | TGCGCCAGCAGCTTGGCAGTCACTAGCGGAGGCACAGATACGCAGTATTTT
. | TRBJ1-2 | . | TRBV6-6 | CASKGSGVEDYGYTF | TGTGCCAGCAAAGGGTCAGGGGTTGAGGACTATGGCTACACCTTC
. | TRBJ2-7 | . | TRBV9 | CASTPGGGAYEQYF | TGTGCCAGCACCCCAGGGGGGGGAGCCTACGAGCAGTACTTC
. | TRBJ2-4 | . | TRBV5-1 | CASSLGGLRVADIQYF | TGCGCCAGTAGCTTGGGGGGATTGAGGGTGGCGGACATTCAGTACTTC
few | TRBJ2-1 | TRBD2 | TRBV25-1 | CASSEPSSLAGEQFF | TGTGCCAGCAGTGAACCTTCTTCCCTAGCGGGAGAGCAGTTCTTC
few | TRBJ2-7 | TRBD2 | TRBV12-3/TRBV12-4 | CASSSPSTFRPQREGPGEQYF | TGTGCCAGCAGTTCCCCCAGTACGTTTAGGCCTCAGCGGGAGGGCCCAGGCGAGCAGTACTTC
. | TRBJ2-7 | . | TRBV20-1 | CSASTPYEQYF | TGCAGTGCTAGTACCCCCTACGAGCAGTACTTC
. | TRBJ1-1 | . | TRBV28 | CASTPPPVMNTEAFF | TGTGCCAGCACCCCACCACCAGTCATGAACACTGAAGCTTTCTTT
. | TRBJ2-3 | TRBD2 | TRBV11-2 | CASSLDLTAGVLTQYF | TGTGCCAGCAGCTTAGATCTTACAGCGGGAGTATTGACGCAGTATTTT
. | TRBJ1-5 | . | TRBV7-9 | CASSSAVLGRERSNQPQHF | TGTGCCAGCAGCTCGGCCGTCTTAGGCAGGGAAAGGAGCAATCAGCCCCAGCATTTT
few | TRBJ1-5 | TRBD1 | TRBV6-5 | CASSGGTGGDQPQHF | TGTGCCAGCAGTGGCGGGACAGGGGGCGATCAGCCCCAGCATTTT
. | TRBJ1-5 | . | TRBV27 | CASSPTMWGPIQPQHF | TGTGCCAGCAGCCCAACAATGTGGGGCCCGATCCAGCCCCAGCATTTT
. | TRBJ2-3 | . | TRBV29-1 | CSVEGQGRNTQYF | TGCAGCGTTGAGGGTCAGGGTCGGAATACGCAGTATTTT
few | TRBJ2-7 | TRBD1 | TRBV4-1 | CASSLTGQEGYEQYF | TGCGCCAGCAGTCTGACGGGACAGGAGGGGTACGAGCAGTACTTC
. | TRBJ2-7 | TRBD2 | TRBV10-3 | CAISESGGSEYEQYF | TGTGCCATCAGTGAGTCTGGCGGGAGCGAATACGAGCAGTACTTC
. | TRBJ1-2 | TRBD1 | TRBV29-1 | CSVEAGTGGYGYTF | TGCAGCGTTGAAGCCGGGACAGGGGGCTATGGCTACACCTTC
few | TRBJ2-7 | TRBD2 | TRBV6-5 | CASSYSSGYSYEQYF | TGTGCCAGCAGTTACTCTAGCGGGTATTCCTACGAGCAGTACTTC
few | TRBJ2-1 | . | TRBV5-5 | CASSLGGTVYNEQFF | TGTGCCAGCAGCTTGGGAGGGACGGTCTACAATGAGCAGTTCTTC
. | TRBJ1-1 | . | TRBV29-1 | CSVVGRNTEAFF | TGCAGCGTTGTGGGCCGGAACACTGAAGCTTTCTTT
few | TRBJ1-1 | . | TRBV5-4 | CASSLDRLNTEAFF | TGTGCCAGCAGCTTGGACAGATTGAACACTGAAGCTTTCTTT
. | TRBJ2-3 | TRBD1 | TRBV20-1 | CSARGTDIRTDTQYF | TGCAGTGCTAGGGGGACAGACATTCGCACAGATACGCAGTATTTT
. | TRBJ2-3 | TRBD1 | TRBV7-3 | CASSSQGAVDTQYF | TGTGCCAGCAGCTCCCAGGGGGCGGTAGATACGCAGTATTTT
. | TRBJ2-7 | . | TRBV20-1 | CSARNPGVAGHEQYF | TGCAGTGCTAGAAACCCAGGAGTAGCTGGACACGAGCAGTACTTC
few | TRBJ1-5 | . | TRBV20-1 | CSARGEGGDQPQHF | TGCAGTGCTAGGGGAGAGGGAGGGGATCAGCCCCAGCATTTT
. | TRBJ2-7 | TRBD2 | TRBV6-6 | CASRGTSGYNEQYF | TGTGCCAGCAGGGGGACTAGCGGATACAATGAGCAGTACTTC
. | TRBJ2-7 | TRBD1 | TRBV5-1 | CASSLPGTAKSHYEQYF | TGCGCCAGCAGCCTGCCCGGGACAGCAAAAAGCCACTACGAGCAGTACTTC
. | TRBJ2-7 | TRBD2 | TRBV12-3/TRBV12-4 | CASSLSVSGRMEQYF | TGTGCCAGCAGTTTATCCGTTAGCGGGAGAATGGAGCAGTACTTC
few | TRBJ2-1 | . | TRBV7-7 | CASSSGLFPYNEQFF | TGTGCTAGCAGCTCCGGACTTTTCCCCTACAATGAGCAGTTCTTC
few | TRBJ2-4 | . | TRBV28 | CASSPQGGGSAKNIQYF | TGTGCCAGCAGTCCCCAGGGGGGAGGTTCGGCCAAAAACATTCAGTACTTC
. | TRBJ2-1 | TRBD2 | TRBV20-1 | CSASGTSGDNEQFF | TGCAGTGCTAGTGGGACTAGCGGTGACAATGAGCAGTTCTTC
few | TRBJ2-5 | . | TRBV25-1 | CASSVRGLGETQYF | TGTGCCAGCAGTGTTCGGGGGCTGGGAGAGACCCAGTACTTC
. | TRBJ2-2 | TRBD1 | TRBV12-3/TRBV12-4 | CASRTGVGELFF | TGTGCCAGCAGGACAGGGGTCGGGGAGCTGTTTTTT
. | TRBJ1-1 | . | TRBV9 | CASSDGQTNTEAFF | TGTGCCAGCAGCGACGGACAGACGAACACTGAAGCTTTCTTT
. | TRBJ2-3 | . | TRBV12-3/TRBV12-4 | CASSAGAEDTQYF | TGTGCCAGCAGCGCGGGGGCGGAAGATACGCAGTATTTT
. | TRBJ2-7 | . | TRBV6-4 | CASRYVVDSSYEQYF | TGTGCCAGCAGATACGTCGTGGACAGTTCCTACGAGCAGTACTTC
few | TRBJ1-2 | . | TRBV12-3/TRBV12-4 | CASSLFGFGGITF | TGTGCCAGCAGTTTATTTGGGTTTGGGGGAATCACCTTC
. | TRBJ2-3 | . | TRBV11-2 | CASSSSVPDSRTDTQYF | TGTGCCAGCAGCTCGTCGGTCCCGGACAGCCGCACAGATACGCAGTATTTT
few | TRBJ2-1 | TRBD1 | TRBV5-1 | CASSLGLRGQSGEQFF | TGCGCCAGCAGCTTGGGCCTTCGGGGACAGTCAGGAGAGCAGTTCTTC
. | TRBJ2-3 | TRBD2 | TRBV10-3 | CAISESSSGGDTQYF | TGTGCCATCAGTGAGTCGTCTAGCGGAGGGGATACGCAGTATTTT
. | TRBJ2-3 | . | TRBV9 | CASSVAGGLGADTQYF | TGTGCCAGCAGCGTAGCAGGGGGACTAGGGGCAGATACGCAGTATTTT
. | TRBJ2-3 | . | TRBV5-1 | CASSLASRADTQYF | TGCGCCAGCAGCTTGGCTTCAAGGGCAGATACGCAGTATTTT
. | TRBJ2-7 | . | TRBV5-8 | CASSLEAFYEQYF | TGTGCCAGCAGCTTGGAGGCATTCTACGAGCAGTACTTC
. | TRBJ2-1 | . | TRBV20-1 | CSARELGLEQFF | TGCAGTGCTAGAGAATTGGGCCTTGAGCAGTTCTTC